Listed here are 27 T cell receptor beta chains from one sample, sequenced in a study of T cell clonotyping in hematopoietic cell transplantation. Time point indicated: recipient sample about 28 days before transplant, after cytoreduction. TCRdb keeps only in-frame clones here, not all; method: immunoSEQ multiplex PCR. The sample lists fewer than 100,000 clones; 90% to 97% were seen once. The material was peripheral blood mononuclear cells, obtained before stem cell transplant. These receptors came from a woman between 50 and 59 years old with acute myeloid leukemia. Some clones in this sample may be carry-over from other donors' samples.

To note about this clone: Different DNA sequences within this sample yield the same CDR3. The chain couples TRBV28 to TRBJ1-5; D ambiguous. V was shortened by 3 bases and J by 4 bases, with 1 base between the two germline ends. The CDR3 length is 11 residues. Germline V lookup: CDR1 MDHEN, CDR2 SYDVKM. The CDR3 region is CASSLNQPQHF. CDR3 coding DNA: TGTGCCAGCAGTTTGAATCAGCCCCAGCATTTT.

This chain uses TRBV30 with TRBJ2-3; TRBD2 aligns across 10 bases. The CDR3 loop spans 16 amino acids. Per germline, CDR1 GTSNPN and CDR2 SVGIG (reference sequence). V lost 0 bases and J lost 8; bases outside the gene matches: 11. The chain's CDR3 is CAWSVGLAGALGTQYF. The CDR3, as DNA: TGTGCCTGGAGTGTAGGGCTAGCGGGGGCCCTCGGTACGCAGTATTTT.

The chain recombines TRBV2 with TRBJ1-5, with 7 nucleotides matching TRBD1. Per germline, CDR1 SNHLY and CDR2 FYNNEI. Trimming at V came to 5 bases and at J to 3 bases, leaving 7 bases not matched to a gene. This CDR3 spans 15 amino acids. The CDR3 protein is CASSRQGTDNQPQHF. CDR3 nucleotide sequence: TGTGCCAGCAGTCGACAGGGAACTGACAATCAGCCCCAGCATTTT.

The rearrangement links TRBV6-5 to TRBJ2-7, with D possibly TRBD1 on 6 matching bases. Germline V gives CDR1 MNHEY, CDR2 SVGAGI. Trimming cost V 0 bases and J 9 bases, with 18 bases left between them. The CDR3 consists of 15 residues. CDR3: CASSYSGRGNLGQYF. In DNA, the CDR3 is TGTGCCAGCAGTTACTCAGGCAGGGGAAACCTCGGGCAGTACTTC.

The table lists this clone with a count of one. The rearrangement joins TRBV30 to TRBJ1-2, with TRBD1 as a possible D gene (5 bases). The CDR3 is 14 residues long. Trimming stripped 4 bases from V and 3 bases from J, with 15 bases between. Germline CDR1 GTSNPN, CDR2 SVGIG (reference sequence). CDR3 DNA sequence: TGTGCCTGGACCCCGGGGGAAGGGGACTATGGCTACACCTTC. Residues: CAWTPGEGDYGYTF.

The genes are TRBV27 and TRBJ2-7; 8 bases map to TRBD1. Losses at the gene ends were 3 bases for V and 4 bases for J; bases not matched to a gene: 5. The V gene's germline CDR1 is MNHEY and CDR2 SMNVEV (reference sequence). This CDR3 has 14 residues. The CDR3 DNA reads as TGTGCCAGCAGTTTCGCAGGGGGCAGGTACGAGCAGTACTTC. It codes for CASSFAGGRYEQYF.

The chain joins TRBV2 to TRBJ2-5, with 8 bases matching TRBD2. V dropped 5 bases and J dropped 7; count of bases not matched to a gene: 3. This CDR3 has 12 residues. Per germline, CDR1 SNHLY and CDR2 FYNNEI. The CDR3 DNA follows: TGTGCCAGCAGTCCACGGGGGGGGACCCAGTACTTC. Translation: CASSPRGGTQYF.

The chain has TRBV19 and TRBJ2-6; the match to TRBD1 covers 11 bases. The CDR3 is 15 amino acids. V lost 9 bases, J lost 1 base, and 2 bases stayed unmatched. Germline loops: CDR1 LNHDA, CDR2 SQIVND (reference sequence). The CDR3 loop is CASRDRGSGANVLTF. The CDR3 DNA follows: TGTGCCAGCCGGGACAGGGGGTCTGGGGCCAACGTCCTGACTTTC.

The rearrangement links TRBV2 to TRBJ1-2, with D tentatively TRBD1 (5 bases). This CDR3 has 14 amino acids. Per germline, CDR1 SNHLY and CDR2 FYNNEI. Trimming left V 5 bases short and J 2 bases short, with 12 bases between. In nucleotides, the CDR3 is TGTGCCAGCAGTCCCCGACAGACGAACTATGGCTACACCTTC. This codes for CASSPRQTNYGYTF.

The chain has TRBV9 and TRBJ2-6; no clear D. Trimming took off 3 bases at V and 2 bases at J, with 3 bases between the two ends. Germline CDR1 and CDR2: SGDLS and YYNGEE. This CDR3 region has 13 residues. The CDR3 nucleotides are TGTGCCAGCAGCGAGGCTGGGGCCAACGTCCTGACTTTC. This sequence encodes CASSEAGANVLTF. Based on the CDR3 plus reference TRBV9 and TRBJ2-6, the full variable domain is DSGVTQTPKHLITATGQRVTLRCSPRSGDLSVYWYQQSLDQGLQFLIQYYNGEERAKGNILERFSAQQFPDLHSELNLSSLELGDSALYFCASSEAGANVLTFGAGSRLTVL.

The CDR3 protein is CASPGQGFGDTQYF. CDR3 coding DNA: TGTGCCAGCCCGGGACAGGGGTTCGGAGATACGCAGTATTTT. The chain links TRBV7-2 to TRBJ2-3; 10 bases match TRBD1. In germline, CDR1 is SGHTA, CDR2 FQGNSA. V shed 8 bases and J 5 bases; nucleotides not matched to a gene: 7. The CDR3 is 14 amino acids. The entire variable domain, with the rest obtained from reference TRBV7-2 and TRBJ2-3, is as follows: GAGVSQSPSNKVTEKGKDVELRCDPISGHTALYWYRQSLGQGLEFLIYFQGNSAPDKSGLPSDRFSAERTGGSVSTLTIQRTQQEDSAVYLCASPGQGFGDTQYFGPGTRLTVL.

This rearrangement joins TRBV6-5 to TRBJ2-7; 9 bases fit TRBD1. Trimming removed 5 bases from V and 2 bases from J; junction bases left unmatched: 7. Germline V gene data show CDR1 as MNHEY and CDR2 as SVGAGI. The CDR3 is 15 amino acids. The CDR3 reads CASSPDRGGTYEQYF. The CDR3 nucleotides read TGTGCCAGCAGTCCGGACAGGGGTGGGACCTACGAGCAGTACTTC.

This chain uses TRBV28 with TRBJ1-6; 7 nucleotides line up with TRBD1. This CDR3 has 16 residues. The germline gives CDR1 MDHEN, CDR2 SYDVKM. V shed 3 bases, J shed 13 bases, and the junction held 15 bases outside the gene matches. CDR3 sequence reads: CASSFRTGSRVLPLHF. In nucleotides, the CDR3 is TGTGCCAGCAGTTTTCGGACAGGTTCGCGGGTTTTGCCCCTCCACTTT. The whole variable domain, remainder taken from reference TRBV28 and TRBJ1-6, is DVKVTQSSRYLVKRTGEKVFLECVQDMDHENMFWYRQDPGLGLRLIYFSYDVKMKEKGDIPEGYSVSREKKERFSLILESASTNQTSMYLCASSFRTGSRVLPLHFGNGTRLTVT.

The chain recombines TRBV2 with TRBJ1-2; the match to TRBD1 covers 7 bases. CDR1 and CDR2 from the germline V gene are SNHLY and FYNNEI. The junction had 6 bases not matched to a gene; V was cut back by 9 bases and J by 5 bases. This CDR3 region has 12 residues. As DNA, the CDR3 is TGTGCCAGTGAGGGACAGAATTATGGCTACACCTTC. Encoded protein: CASEGQNYGYTF. The complete variable domain, with remaining parts taken from reference TRBV2 and TRBJ1-2, reads EPEVTQTPSHQVTQMGQEVILRCVPISNHLYFYWYRQILGQKVEFLVSFYNNEISEKSEIFDDQFSVERPDGSNFTLKIRSTKLEDSAMYFCASEGQNYGYTFGSGTRLTVV.

The chain joins TRBV28 to TRBJ2-2, with 10 bases that match TRBD1. The V gene end was trimmed by 5 bases and the J gene end by 6 bases; junction bases not matched to a gene: 9. The length of the CDR3 is 16 residues. CDR1 MDHEN and CDR2 SYDVKM come from the germline V gene. Here the CDR3 DNA reads TGTGCCAGCAGTAGACCCCGGGACAGGGGATCCGGGGAGCTGTTTTTT. This codes for CASSRPRDRGSGELFF. The full variable domain, completed using reference TRBV28 and TRBJ2-2, is DVKVTQSSRYLVKRTGEKVFLECVQDMDHENMFWYRQDPGLGLRLIYFSYDVKMKEKGDIPEGYSVSREKKERFSLILESASTNQTSMYLCASSRPRDRGSGELFFGEGSRLTVL.

The genes are TRBV5-5 and TRBJ1-2; TRBD1 aligns across 8 bases. CDR1 is SGHKS and CDR2 is YYEKEE in the germline V gene (reference sequence). The trim removed 3 bases at V and 5 bases at J, leaving 18 bases unmatched. The CDR3 runs 18 residues. CDR3 sequence reads: CASSSNSDRGIRIYGYTF. CDR3 DNA: TGTGCCAGCAGCTCCAACTCAGACAGGGGTATCCGTATTTATGGCTACACCTTC.

The chain recombines TRBV18 with TRBJ2-5; D is perhaps TRBD1 (5 bases). CDR3 size: 16 residues. The ends were cut back, 2 bases at V and 5 bases at J, with 18 bases in the middle. CDR1 and CDR2 from the germline V gene are KGHSH and LQKENI. The chain's CDR3 is CASSPITGSLGETQYF. Written as DNA, the CDR3 is TGTGCCAGCTCACCAATTACAGGAAGTCTAGGGGAGACCCAGTACTTC.

The chain employs TRBV14 and TRBJ1-2; 7 positions agree with TRBD1. Germline V CDR1 and CDR2: SGHDN, FVKESK. The junction had 10 bases not matched to a gene; V was cut back by 4 bases and J by 8 bases. The CDR3 totals 14 residues. CDR3 coding DNA: TGTGCCAGCAGCCTAAGAACAGGGGTCGGCGGCTACACCTTC. This sequence encodes CASSLRTGVGGYTF.

The CDR3 DNA follows: TGTGCCAGCGGACGGTCCTCTACTCCGTACTACGAGCAGTACTTC. This sequence encodes CASGRSSTPYYEQYF. This rearrangement joins TRBV6-5 to TRBJ2-7; no reliable D call. This CDR3 is 15 amino acids long. V was shortened by 8 bases and J by 3 bases, with 20 bases between the two germline ends. Germline V gene lookup returns CDR1 MNHEY and CDR2 SVGAGI.

The rearrangement links TRBV27 to TRBJ1-2; the match to TRBD1 covers 9 bases. Germline loops: CDR1 MNHEY, CDR2 SMNVEV (reference sequence). With 4 bases clipped from V and 6 bases from J, the junction kept 6 bases outside the gene matches. This CDR3 spans 14 amino acids. CDR3 residues: CASSSTGGVHGYTF. CDR3 nucleotide sequence: TGTGCCAGCAGTTCGACAGGGGGTGTCCATGGCTACACCTTC.

The chain has TRBV7-2 and TRBJ2-1; TRBD2 aligns across 12 bases. The CDR3 covers 15 residues. CDR1 and CDR2 (germline): SGHTA, FQGNSA. V was clipped by 5 bases and J by 7 bases; unmatched bases: 6. In DNA form, the CDR3 reads TGTGCCAGCAGCACAGGACTAGCGGGATGGAATGAGCAGTTCTTC. Protein product: CASSTGLAGWNEQFF.

The rearrangement links TRBV30 to TRBJ2-1; D may be TRBD1 (5 bases). Between the trimmed V and J ends, which lost 5 bases and 0 bases, there was a span of 14 bases. CDR1 is GTSNPN and CDR2 is SVGIG in the germline V gene (reference sequence). This CDR3 spans 15 amino acids. The CDR3 is CAWFSRDSSYNEQFF. The CDR3 DNA sequence: TGTGCCTGGTTTTCGAGAGACAGCTCCTACAATGAGCAGTTCTTC.

On this clone: Compared with germline, one end of the junction differs, possibly owing to a read error. This rearrangement joins TRBV7-7 to TRBJ2-5; D is possibly TRBD1 (5 bases). CDR1 is SSHAT and CDR2 is FNYEAQ in the germline V gene (reference sequence). The CDR3 is 14 residues long. The CDR3 DNA reads as TGTGCTAGCAGCTTTGCAGGGCGCGAAGAGACCCAGTACTTC. Protein: CASSFAGREETQYF.

The CDR3 DNA is TGTGCCTGGACTAGTAAGTACGAGCAGTACTTC. Protein sequence: CAWTSKYEQYF. The J gene is TRBJ2-7, the V gene TRBV30; D is uncertain. The V end lost 4 bases, the J end lost 4 bases, and 8 bases lay between the germline ends. Germline values: CDR1 GTSNPN, CDR2 SVGIG (reference sequence). The CDR3 has 11 residues.

This chain links TRBV28 with TRBJ1-1; D gene unclear. The CDR3 extends over 15 amino acids. The germline CDR1 and CDR2 sequences are MDHEN and SYDVKM. The ends were cut back, 5 bases at V and 6 bases at J, with 19 bases in the middle. The CDR3 reads CASSPPRTVFSEAFF. CDR3 nucleotide sequence: TGTGCCAGCAGTCCTCCTCGAACAGTTTTTTCTGAAGCTTTCTTT.

The chain recombines TRBV5-6 with TRBJ1-1; D might be TRBD1 (5 bases). CDR1 is SGHDT and CDR2 is YYEEEE in the germline V gene. The CDR3 is 12 residues long. The ends were cut back, 4 bases at V and 4 bases at J, with 8 bases in the middle. CDR3 sequence: CASSLGTTEAFF. Here the CDR3 DNA reads TGTGCCAGCAGCCTCGGGACCACTGAAGCTTTCTTT. The variable domain in full, with the rest retrieved from reference TRBV5-6 and TRBJ1-1, is DAGVTQSPTHLIKTRGQQVTLRCSPKSGHDTVSWYQQALGQGPQFIFQYYEEEERQRGNFPDRFSGHQFPNYSSELNVNALLLGDSALYLCASSLGTTEAFFGQGTRLTVV.

In its sample, this clone was seen once. Here the CDR3 reads CASRPGDTEAFF. DNA of the CDR3: TGTGCCAGCAGGCCGGGTGACACTGAAGCTTTCTTT. The chain uses TRBV6-6 and TRBJ1-1; no firm D call. The germline V gene encodes CDR1 MNHNY and CDR2 SVGAGI (reference sequence). The CDR3 spans 12 residues. Between the trimmed V and J ends, which lost 6 bases and 3 bases, there was a span of 8 bases.